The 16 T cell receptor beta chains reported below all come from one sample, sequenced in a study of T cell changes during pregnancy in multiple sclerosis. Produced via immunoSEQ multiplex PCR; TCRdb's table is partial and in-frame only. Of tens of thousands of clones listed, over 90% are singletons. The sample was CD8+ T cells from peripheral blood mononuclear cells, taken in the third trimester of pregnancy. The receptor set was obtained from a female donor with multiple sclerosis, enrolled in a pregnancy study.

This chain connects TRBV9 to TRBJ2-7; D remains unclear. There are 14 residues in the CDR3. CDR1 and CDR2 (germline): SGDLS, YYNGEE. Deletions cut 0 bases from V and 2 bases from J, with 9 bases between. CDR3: CASSVGGDPYEQYF. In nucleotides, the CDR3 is TGTGCCAGCAGCGTAGGCGGAGACCCCTACGAGCAGTACTTC.

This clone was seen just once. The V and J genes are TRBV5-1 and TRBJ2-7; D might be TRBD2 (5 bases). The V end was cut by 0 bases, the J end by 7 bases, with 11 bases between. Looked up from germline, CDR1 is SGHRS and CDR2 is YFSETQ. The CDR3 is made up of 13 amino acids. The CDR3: CASSLGPTGEQYF. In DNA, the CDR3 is TGCGCCAGCAGCTTGGGGCCCACGGGGGAGCAGTACTTC.

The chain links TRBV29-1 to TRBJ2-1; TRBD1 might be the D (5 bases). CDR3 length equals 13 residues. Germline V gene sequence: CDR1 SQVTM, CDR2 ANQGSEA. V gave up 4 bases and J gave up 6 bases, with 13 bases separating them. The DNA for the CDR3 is TGCAGCGTTGGCTTTAGGGGCCCCAATGAGCAGTTCTTC. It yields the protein CSVGFRGPNEQFF.

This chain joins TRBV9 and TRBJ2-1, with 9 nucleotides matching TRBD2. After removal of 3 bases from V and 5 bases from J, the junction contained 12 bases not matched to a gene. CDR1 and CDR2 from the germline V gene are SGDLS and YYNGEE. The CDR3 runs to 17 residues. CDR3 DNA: TGTGCCAGCAGCGCAGCGGGAGCGGGAGGCGGGGACAATGAGCAGTTCTTC. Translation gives CASSAAGAGGGDNEQFF.

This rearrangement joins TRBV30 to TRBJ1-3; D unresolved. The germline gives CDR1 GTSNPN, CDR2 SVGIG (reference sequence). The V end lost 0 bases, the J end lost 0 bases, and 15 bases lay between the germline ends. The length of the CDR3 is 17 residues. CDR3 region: CAWSVQLWGASGNTIYF. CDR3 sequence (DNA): TGTGCCTGGAGTGTACAATTGTGGGGAGCCTCTGGAAACACCATATATTTT.

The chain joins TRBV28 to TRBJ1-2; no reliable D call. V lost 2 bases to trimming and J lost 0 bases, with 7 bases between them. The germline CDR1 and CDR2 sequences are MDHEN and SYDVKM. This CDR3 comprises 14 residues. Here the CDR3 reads CASSLGQANYGYTF. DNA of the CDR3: TGTGCCAGCAGTTTAGGGCAGGCTAACTATGGCTACACCTTC.

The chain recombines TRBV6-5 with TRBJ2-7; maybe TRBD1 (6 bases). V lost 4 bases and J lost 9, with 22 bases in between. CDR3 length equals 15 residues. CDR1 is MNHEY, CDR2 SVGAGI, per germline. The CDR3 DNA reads TGTGCCAGCAGTTCGCCAGGGGAGCTAGCCGGGTGGCAGTACTTC. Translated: CASSSPGELAGWQYF.

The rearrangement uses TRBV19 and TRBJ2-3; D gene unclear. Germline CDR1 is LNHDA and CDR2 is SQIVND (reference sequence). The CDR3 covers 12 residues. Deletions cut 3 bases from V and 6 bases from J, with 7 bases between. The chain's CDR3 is CASSMSGDTQYF. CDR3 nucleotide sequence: TGTGCCAGTAGTATGTCCGGGGATACGCAGTATTTT.

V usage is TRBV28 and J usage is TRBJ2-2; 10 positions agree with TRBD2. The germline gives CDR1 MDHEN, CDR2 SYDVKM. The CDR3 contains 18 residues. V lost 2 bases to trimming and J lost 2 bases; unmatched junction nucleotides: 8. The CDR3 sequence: CASSLNILAGGNTGELFF. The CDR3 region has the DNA TGTGCCAGCAGTTTAAATATTTTAGCGGGAGGAAACACCGGGGAGCTGTTTTTT.

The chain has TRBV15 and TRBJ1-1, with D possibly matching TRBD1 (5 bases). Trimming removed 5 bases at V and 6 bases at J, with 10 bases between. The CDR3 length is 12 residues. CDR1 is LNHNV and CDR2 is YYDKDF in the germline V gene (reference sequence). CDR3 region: CATSPRGAEAFF. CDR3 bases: TGTGCCACCAGCCCCCGGGGGGCTGAAGCTTTCTTT. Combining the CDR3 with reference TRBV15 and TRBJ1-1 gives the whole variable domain DAMVIQNPRYQVTQFGKPVTLSCSQTLNHNVMYWYQQKSSQAPKLLFHYYDKDFNNEADTPDNFQSRRPNTSFCFLDIRSPGLGDTAMYLCATSPRGAEAFFGQGTRLTVV.

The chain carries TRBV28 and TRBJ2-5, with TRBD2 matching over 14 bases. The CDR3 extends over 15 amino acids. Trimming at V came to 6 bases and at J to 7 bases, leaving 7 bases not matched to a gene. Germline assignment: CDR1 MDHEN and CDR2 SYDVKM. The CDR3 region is CASRWRLAGGGTQYF. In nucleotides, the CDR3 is TGTGCCAGCAGATGGAGACTAGCGGGAGGGGGGACCCAGTACTTC.

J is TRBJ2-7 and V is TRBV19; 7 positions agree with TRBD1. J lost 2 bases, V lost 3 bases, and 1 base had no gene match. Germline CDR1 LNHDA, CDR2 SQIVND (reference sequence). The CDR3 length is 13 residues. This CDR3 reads CASSMGQPYEQYF. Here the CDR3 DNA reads TGTGCCAGTAGTATGGGACAGCCCTACGAGCAGTACTTC.

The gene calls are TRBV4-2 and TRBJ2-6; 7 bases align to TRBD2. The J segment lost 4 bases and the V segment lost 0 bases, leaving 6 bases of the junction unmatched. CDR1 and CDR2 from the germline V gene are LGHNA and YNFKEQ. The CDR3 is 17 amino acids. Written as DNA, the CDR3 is TGTGCCAGCAGCCAAGATCGGCGGGGGACCGGGGCCAACGTCCTGACTTTC. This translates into CASSQDRRGTGANVLTF.

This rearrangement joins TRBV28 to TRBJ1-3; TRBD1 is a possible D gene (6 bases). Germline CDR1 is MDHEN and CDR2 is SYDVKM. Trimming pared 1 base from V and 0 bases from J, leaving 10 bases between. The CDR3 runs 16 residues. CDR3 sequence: CASSLLHRASGNTIYF. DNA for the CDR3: TGTGCCAGCAGTTTATTGCACAGGGCCTCTGGAAACACCATATATTTT.

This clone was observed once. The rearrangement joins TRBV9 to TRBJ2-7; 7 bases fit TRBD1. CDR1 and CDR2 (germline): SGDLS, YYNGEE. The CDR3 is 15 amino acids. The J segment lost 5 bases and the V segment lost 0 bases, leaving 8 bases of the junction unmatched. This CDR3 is CASSVGDSESNEQYF. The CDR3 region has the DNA TGTGCCAGCAGCGTAGGGGACAGCGAATCCAACGAGCAGTACTTC.

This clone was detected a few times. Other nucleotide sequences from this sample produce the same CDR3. CDR3 protein: CASSEVGAGTGELFF. Here the CDR3 DNA reads TGTGCCAGCAGTGAAGTGGGGGCCGGCACCGGGGAGCTGTTTTTT. The chain combines TRBV6-4 with TRBJ2-2; D is possibly TRBD1 (6 bases). The germline V gene encodes CDR1 MRHNA and CDR2 SNTAGT. The CDR3 contains 15 residues. Trimming stripped 3 bases from V and 4 bases from J, with 12 bases between.